These 7 T cell receptor beta chains came from one sample sequenced in a study of graft-versus-host responses after intestinal transplantation. TCRdb keeps only in-frame clones here, not all; method: immunoSEQ multiplex PCR. Of over 60,000 clones listed, 80% to 95% were seen once; the top ten hold about 6.7%. The material was bone marrow, obtained roughly 780 days after intestinal transplantation. The receptors stem from a human patient who received an intestinal transplant, so some T cells may come from the graft donor.

This clone appeared once. This chain joins TRBV5-6 and TRBJ2-7; possible D gene TRBD2, 5 bases. V gave up 2 bases and J gave up 2 bases, with 11 bases separating them. CDR3 size: 14 residues. CDR1 and CDR2 (germline): SGHDT, YYEEEE. The CDR3 bases are TGTGCCAGCAGCTTTTGGGAGTGGACCTACGAGCAGTACTTC. Amino acid sequence: CASSFWEWTYEQYF.

The J gene is TRBJ1-2, the V gene TRBV11-3, with D perhaps matching TRBD1 (5 bases). Trimming took off 7 bases at V and 3 bases at J, with 15 bases between the two ends. Germline CDR1 and CDR2: SGHNT and YENEEA. The CDR3 has 14 amino acids. The CDR3 loop is CASTLGPTDYGYTF. As DNA, the CDR3 is TGTGCCAGCACCCTGGGACCGACGGACTATGGCTACACCTTC.

The CDR3 DNA reads as TGTGCCAGCAGTTTCGGGCAGGGAGGAGAGACCCAGTACTTC. Protein: CASSFGQGGETQYF. The genes are TRBV27 and TRBJ2-5, with a possible D match to TRBD2 (6 bases). This CDR3 is built from 14 residues. The germline V and J ends were trimmed by 3 bases and 4 bases, with 12 bases remaining between them. Germline V gene data show CDR1 as MNHEY and CDR2 as SMNVEV (reference sequence).

The chain combines TRBV28 with TRBJ2-1; TRBD2 is a possible D gene (5 bases). V lost 5 bases to trimming and J lost 5 bases, with 19 bases between them. This CDR3 spans 16 amino acids. Per germline, CDR1 MDHEN and CDR2 SYDVKM. This chain's CDR3 is CASSALKEGRDNEQFF. CDR3 bases: TGTGCCAGCAGTGCCCTAAAGGAAGGGCGGGACAATGAGCAGTTCTTC.

V is TRBV6-1 and J is TRBJ2-1; the D gene is possibly TRBD1 (6 bases). Trimming took off 5 bases at V and 5 bases at J, with 13 bases between the two ends. The CDR3 covers 14 residues. CDR1 is MNHNS and CDR2 is SASEGT in the germline V gene. CDR3 amino acids: CASSKGQGNNEQFF. Here the CDR3 DNA reads TGTGCCAGCAGTAAGGGACAAGGAAACAATGAGCAGTTCTTC.

The V and J genes are TRBV6-5 and TRBJ2-1; 12 bases are a match to TRBD2. Germline V gene lookup returns CDR1 MNHEY and CDR2 SVGAGI. V shed 2 bases, J shed 4 bases, and the junction held 0 bases outside the gene matches. This CDR3 spans 15 amino acids. CDR3 in DNA: TGTGCCAGCAGTTACGGGACTAGCGGGTACAATGAGCAGTTCTTC. It encodes CASSYGTSGYNEQFF.

This chain connects TRBV4-1 to TRBJ2-7; 8 positions agree with TRBD1. Unmatched junction bases numbered 3, after V lost 5 bases and J lost 3 bases. The CDR3 spans 13 residues. Germline lookup yields CDR1 MGHRA and CDR2 YSYEKL. The CDR3 is CASSTDRGYEQYF. CDR3 in DNA: TGCGCCAGCAGCACCGACAGGGGCTACGAGCAGTACTTC.